This T cell receptor (beta chain) is from a study of graft-versus-host responses after intestinal transplantation. Across the study: Recipients uniformly received anti-thymocyte globulin induction, followed by tacrolimus and steroids for 2 to 4 years.

Sequenced by immunoSEQ multiplex PCR; TCRdb stores in-frame clones only, minus some. The sample holds roughly 11,000 clones; about nine tenths are singletons and the top ten take about 3.3%. Sample time point: postoperative day 105 after intestinal transplantation (dayNNNN = postoperative day). With 7 bases clipped from V and 0 bases from J, the junction kept 6 bases outside the gene matches. CDR1 is SGHRS, CDR2 YFSETQ, per germline. This CDR3 contains 14 residues. V gene TRBV5-1 combines with J gene TRBJ1-1; TRBD1 matches at 7 bases. The sample consisted of PBMCs, taken 105 days after intestinal transplantation. This sequence originates from a human patient who received an intestinal transplant, so some T cells may come from the graft donor. The CDR3 DNA reads as TGCGCCAGCCAGGGGACAGACTTGAACACTGAAGCTTTCTTT. Protein: CASQGTDLNTEAFF.